These 15 T cell receptor beta chains share one sample of origin, sequenced in a study of cytomegalovirus exposure and HLA in healthy donors (dated by TCRdb to 2016 to 2017). Libraries were built with the immunoSEQ multiplex PCR assay. A mixture of 60 forward primers for TCR Vbeta segments and 13 reverse primers for TCR Jbeta segments was used in the multiplex PCR. TCRdb re-hosts the immuneACCESS table, in-frame sequences only. Its copies lack some clones; in the studies checked, an unresolved V gene accounts for under half of them, and the cause for the rest is not known. The sample profile shows about 190,000 clones; roughly 80% of them were found once. The top ten hold over 2% of the sample. The sequencing input was PBMCs. These receptor sequences come from a woman aged 25 to 39 in good health and CMV-seropositive.

The chain combines TRBV7-2 with TRBJ2-5; D unclear. The CDR3 consists of 14 residues. The V gene's germline CDR1 is SGHTA and CDR2 FQGNSA. The germline V and J ends were trimmed by 5 bases and 5 bases, with 15 bases remaining between them. This CDR3 is CASSQRSPFETQYF. In DNA, the CDR3 is TGTGCCAGCAGCCAACGTAGTCCTTTCGAGACCCAGTACTTC.

J is TRBJ1-2 and V is TRBV7-2; 8 nucleotides agree with TRBD1. The germline gives CDR1 SGHTA, CDR2 FQGNSA. This CDR3 region has 14 residues. The J segment lost 8 bases and the V segment lost 1 base, leaving 6 bases of the junction unmatched. CDR3 coding DNA: TGTGCCAGCAGCTTAGGTGTGACAGGGGTCGGCTACACCTTC. Its translation: CASSLGVTGVGYTF. The entire variable domain, with the rest obtained from reference TRBV7-2 and TRBJ1-2, is as follows: GAGVSQSPSNKVTEKGKDVELRCDPISGHTALYWYRQSLGQGLEFLIYFQGNSAPDKSGLPSDRFSAERTGGSVSTLTIQRTQQEDSAVYLCASSLGVTGVGYTFGSGTRLTVV.

The chain employs TRBV7-9 and TRBJ2-3, with 7 bases matching TRBD2. CDR1 and CDR2 (germline): SEHNR, FQNEAQ (reference sequence). The CDR3 length is 15 residues. V dropped 5 bases and J dropped 3; count of bases not matched to a gene: 8. In nucleotides, the CDR3 is TGTGCCAGCAGCCACCCCAGGGAGGGGACAGATACGCAGTATTTT. Translation: CASSHPREGTDTQYF.

The chain uses TRBV27 and TRBJ2-1; a weak D match, TRBD2 (6 bases). With 2 bases removed from V and 5 bases from J, the gap between germline ends came to 10 bases. CDR1 and CDR2 from the germline V gene are MNHEY and SMNVEV (reference sequence). The CDR3 sequence is 14 residues long. This chain's CDR3 is CASSLRDSDNEQFF. In nucleotides, the CDR3 is TGTGCCAGCAGTTTACGGGACTCAGACAATGAGCAGTTCTTC.

The chain couples TRBV6-5 to TRBJ1-2; D gene unclear. Germline assignment: CDR1 MNHEY and CDR2 SVGAGI. This CDR3 comprises 13 residues. The V end lost 4 bases, the J end lost 4 bases, and 10 bases lay between the germline ends. The CDR3 region has the DNA TGTGCCAGCAGTTCACAGATTTCCTATGGCTACACCTTC. As protein: CASSSQISYGYTF.

The chain joins TRBV28 to TRBJ1-6; possible D gene TRBD1, 5 bases. V lost 2 bases and J lost 8, with 10 bases in between. Per germline, CDR1 MDHEN and CDR2 SYDVKM. This CDR3 comprises 14 residues. CDR3 DNA sequence: TGTGCCAGCAGTTTACCCAGGGCCGATTCACCCCTCCACTTT. This gives the protein CASSLPRADSPLHF.

The J gene is TRBJ1-1, the V gene TRBV5-6; D ambiguous. This CDR3 is 13 amino acids long. V dropped 7 bases and J dropped 8 bases, with 18 bases sitting between them. Germline CDR1 and CDR2: SGHDT and YYEEEE. Here the CDR3 reads CASQFLTRSEAFF. The CDR3 nucleotides read TGTGCCAGCCAATTCCTTACCAGATCCGAAGCTTTCTTT.

The gene calls are TRBV2 and TRBJ1-6; TRBD1 is a possible D gene (6 bases). The CDR3 loop spans 14 amino acids. Germline values: CDR1 SNHLY, CDR2 FYNNEI. Trimming cost V 9 bases and J 2 bases, with 11 bases left between them. Written as DNA, the CDR3 is TGTGCCAGTACAGGGAGCGCCTATAATTCACCCCTCCACTTT. Amino acid sequence: CASTGSAYNSPLHF.

The V and J genes are TRBV30 and TRBJ1-5; weak D call: TRBD1 (5 bases). This CDR3 comprises 15 residues. Germline values: CDR1 GTSNPN, CDR2 SVGIG (reference sequence). Trimming shortened V by 4 bases and J by 4 bases, and 17 bases separated the two germline ends. The CDR3, as DNA: TGTGCCTGGACCTTCGGGGGGGGGAGAAATCAGCCCCAGCATTTT. It encodes CAWTFGGGRNQPQHF.

The chain uses TRBV30 and TRBJ1-2, with TRBD1 identical over 12 bases. Germline V CDR1 and CDR2: GTSNPN, SVGIG (reference sequence). The CDR3 spans 13 residues. The V gene end was trimmed by 4 bases and the J gene end by 8 bases; junction bases not matched to a gene: 5. DNA for the CDR3: TGTGCCTGGACCGCCGGGACAGGGGGCGGCTACACCTTC. It is translated as CAWTAGTGGGYTF.

The genes are TRBV10-1 and TRBJ2-1; unclear D gene. CDR3 length: 15 residues. Germline V gene lookup returns CDR1 WNHNN and CDR2 SYGVQD (reference sequence). Trimming took 2 bases from V and 0 from J, leaving 8 bases between them. The CDR3 here is CASSERRSSYNEQFF. In nucleotides, the CDR3 is TGCGCCAGCAGTGAGAGACGGAGCTCCTACAATGAGCAGTTCTTC.

The chain joins TRBV4-2 to TRBJ2-7; D unclear. The CDR3 runs 16 residues. Trimming cost V 0 bases and J 1 base, with 13 bases left between them. Germline V gives CDR1 LGHNA, CDR2 YNFKEQ. CDR3 region: CASSQETQQNSYEQYF. CDR3 sequence (DNA): TGTGCCAGCAGCCAAGAAACGCAACAGAATTCCTACGAGCAGTACTTC.

The V call is TRBV5-1, the J call TRBJ2-5, with a weak D call TRBD2 (6 bases). Between the trimmed V and J ends, which lost 5 bases and 1 base, there was a span of 18 bases. The CDR3 sequence is 16 residues long. Germline CDR1 reads SGHRS; CDR2 reads YFSETQ. CDR3 in amino acids: CASRIGIAAIQETQYF. In DNA, the CDR3 is TGCGCCAGCAGGATCGGAATAGCGGCTATCCAAGAGACCCAGTACTTC.

This clone was detected a few times. The chain joins TRBV7-9 to TRBJ2-1; a weak D match, TRBD1 (6 bases). CDR1 SEHNR and CDR2 FQNEAQ come from the germline V gene (reference sequence). Trimming left V 6 bases short and J 5 bases short, with 11 bases between. The CDR3 has 13 residues. This chain's CDR3 is CASSSTGHNEQFF. The DNA for the CDR3 is TGTGCCAGCAGTTCTACAGGGCACAATGAGCAGTTCTTC.

V and J are TRBV6-5 and TRBJ2-7, with TRBD1 as a possible D gene (6 bases). CDR1 MNHEY and CDR2 SVGAGI come from the germline V gene. CDR3 length: 16 amino acids. Trimming removed 2 bases at V and 2 bases at J, with 16 bases between. CDR3 coding DNA: TGTGCCAGCAGTTACCGACACAGGGAATACGCCTACGAGCAGTACTTC. Its translation is CASSYRHREYAYEQYF.